The entry below gives a single T cell receptor (beta chain) sequence along with its context. The antigen is not known. The data derive from a study of blood T cells in healthy people across ages. Study-wide findings and caveats: There were more naive CD4+ cells and higher diversity in long-lived donors than in aged donors. Conclusively comparing naive with antigen-experienced cells was impossible with unsorted PBMCs. Naive T cell percentage showed a strong correlation with TCR beta diversity.

The CDR3 runs to 15 residues. Germline V gene lookup returns CDR1 KGHSH and CDR2 LQKENI. Per sample, extraction of total RNA gave at least 5 micrograms in every case. Next came a second PCR, run for about 7 to 12 cycles, which used a sample-barcoded 5' primer along with a J-beta primer mix. TCRdb used MiXCR to reprocess the 5' RACE reads, holding one entry per CDR3 protein. This table has about 1.5 million distinct CDR3 sequences, approximately 39% appearing once. The chain uses TRBV18 and TRBJ2-5, with 7 bases matching TRBD1. TRBJ2-1 matches the DNA end more closely, so the J call is doubtful. Sequenced sample: blood. The receptor comes from a woman aged 18-30 years in good health. This CDR3 reads CASSPLGQDQETQFF. CDR3 in DNA: TGTGCCAGCTCACCGCTTGGACAGGATCAAGAGACCCAGTTCTTC.